Below, one T cell receptor (beta chain) is given with its context. These data originate in a study of OX40 agonist ivuxolimab in advanced cancers. The repertoire was sequenced with immunoSEQ multiplex PCR; TCRdb's copy has only in-frame clones and lacks some. Of some 67,000 clones listed, approximately 88% were seen once; the top ten hold about 0.6%. CDR3 length equals 15 residues. V lost 5 bases, J lost 5 bases, and 15 bases lay in between. Germline V lookup: CDR1 LNHDA, CDR2 SQIVND (reference sequence). V usage is TRBV19 and J usage is TRBJ1-4, with TRBD1 as a possible D gene (5 bases). The receptor was isolated from an adult with an advanced solid tumor such as melanoma, head and neck, liver or kidney cancer. The sample was CD4+ or CD8+ T cells sorted from blood, taken in a trial of the OX40 agonist ivuxolimab. The CDR3 coding sequence is TGTGCCAGTAGTCCCGTTTTGGGGCTAAATGAAAAACTGTTTTTT. This encodes CASSPVLGLNEKLFF.